The 21 T cell receptor beta chains listed next were all sequenced from one sample in a study of glioma-infiltrating T cells. Using RNA template, CDR3s of TCR alpha and beta were amplified with iRepertoire arm-PCR. A single record per CDR3 protein comes from TCRdb applying MiXCR to the multiplex PCR reads. The data show more than 95,000 distinct CDR3 sequences, with about 30% seen just once and 44% held by the top ten. Specimen: glioma tissue, nonneoplastic brain tissue, or PBMCs (not recorded which). The receptors shown here come from a human donor with low-grade glioma or glioblastoma, undergoing nonglioma brain surgery, or in good health (not recorded which).

Details on this clonotype: A much larger clone differs from this one at a single base, so this may be a read error. The V gene is TRBV19, the J gene TRBJ1-5; possible D gene TRBD1, 6 bases. Germline V gene lookup returns CDR1 LNHDA and CDR2 SQIVND (reference sequence). Trimming took 4 bases from V and 7 from J, leaving 20 bases between them. CDR3 length equals 16 residues. The chain's CDR3 is CASSRRQASQAQPQHF. The CDR3, as DNA: TGTGCCAGTAGTAGAAGACAGGCAAGTCAAGCACAGCCCCAGCATTTT.

Many counts were recorded for this clonotype. The chain is built from TRBV4-2 and TRBJ2-7; TRBD1 agrees at 8 bases. Per germline, CDR1 LGHNA and CDR2 YNFKEQ. The CDR3 consists of 15 residues. Germline trimming cut 3 bases from V and 2 bases from J; bases unmatched to any gene: 6. CDR3 coding DNA: TGTGCCAGCAGCCAGATAAACAGGGGGACCTACGAGCAGTACTTC. Protein: CASSQINRGTYEQYF.

Concerning this clonotype itself: A much larger clone differs by one base, so this may be a read error. The J gene is TRBJ2-1, the V gene TRBV6-2 or TRBV6-3, with no clear D. Trimming shortened V by 5 bases and J by 2 bases, and 10 bases separated the two germline ends. The V gene's germline CDR1 is MNHEY and CDR2 SVGEGT. The CDR3 runs 14 residues. The CDR3 loop reads CASSTVYPYNEQFF. For the CDR3, the DNA is TGTGCCAGCAGTACCGTTTACCCCTACAATGAGCAGTTCTTC.

This clonotype was counted between two and nine times. The chain has TRBV6-1 and TRBJ1-6; D is possibly TRBD1 (5 bases). The CDR3 loop spans 14 amino acids. Germline V gives CDR1 MNHNS, CDR2 SASEGT. V was pared by 7 bases and J by 10 bases, with 17 bases between. The CDR3 sequence is CASTPRRGGSPLHF. In DNA, the CDR3 is TGTGCCAGCACCCCCCGAAGGGGTGGGTCACCCCTCCACTTT.

Regarding this clonotype: At one of its ends the junction is not consistent with the germline gene, which may arise from a read error. The chain combines TRBV27 with TRBJ2-5, with TRBD2 matching 7 bases. Germline CDR1 reads MNHEY; CDR2 reads SMNVEV (reference sequence). There are 16 residues in the CDR3. CDR3 DNA: TGTGCCAGAAGTCCGAGCGGGGCCACATGGGGGGAGAACCAGTACTTC. Translated, it gives CARSPSGATWGENQYF.

This clonotype showed up many times. The rearrangement links TRBV7-9 to TRBJ2-5, with 9 bases identical to TRBD2. Unmatched junction bases numbered 2, after V lost 1 base and J lost 2 bases. The CDR3 runs 15 residues. The germline CDR1 and CDR2 sequences are SEHNR and FQNEAQ (reference sequence). This chain's CDR3 is CASSLGTSGQETQYF. The CDR3 DNA follows: TGTGCCAGCAGCTTAGGAACTAGCGGGCAAGAGACCCAGTACTTC. The full variable domain, completed using reference TRBV7-9 and TRBJ2-5, is DTGVSQNPRHKITKRGQNVTFRCDPISEHNRLYWYRQTLGQGPEFLTYFQNEAQLEKSRLLSDRFSAERPKGSFSTLEIQRTEQGDSAMYLCASSLGTSGQETQYFGPGTRLLVL.

This clonotype came up many times. The chain carries TRBV7-3 and TRBJ1-1, with D unresolved. CDR1 is SGHTA and CDR2 is FQGTGA in the germline V gene. V was clipped by 1 base and J by 1 base, with 13 bases between them. The length of the CDR3 is 16 residues. CDR3 region: CASSLRSSGRNTEAFF. The DNA for the CDR3 is TGTGCCAGCAGCTTAAGGTCCTCCGGGAGGAACACTGAAGCTTTCTTT.

Details on this clonotype: A junction end diverges from the germline sequence, so it may reflect a read error. The chain uses TRBV7-2 and TRBJ2-3; 8 bases map to TRBD2. Germline-derived CDR1 and CDR2 are SGHTA and FQGNSA. This CDR3 spans 16 amino acids. CDR3 residues: CAISLGGSGTPDTQYF. CDR3 bases: TGTGCCATCAGCTTAGGCGGTAGCGGGACCCCAGATACGCAGTATTTT.

This sequence joins TRBV11-2 and TRBJ2-5; 9 nucleotides agree with TRBD2. The CDR3 loop spans 15 amino acids. V lost 5 bases and J lost 2; bases outside the gene matches: 6. CDR1 SGHAT and CDR2 FQNNGV come from the germline V gene. The CDR3 protein is CASSPTSGIQETQYF. CDR3 sequence (DNA): TGTGCCAGCAGCCCGACTAGCGGAATACAAGAGACCCAGTACTTC.

In this sample, this clonotype turned up a few times. The J gene is TRBJ2-3, the V gene TRBV19; 9 positions agree with TRBD1. The ends lost 8 bases at V and 7 bases at J; junction bases unmatched: 10. The CDR3 is made up of 14 amino acids. Germline-derived CDR1 and CDR2 are LNHDA and SQIVND (reference sequence). CDR3 nucleotide sequence: TGTGCCAGTGGCAGGGGACAGGGTTGGAATACGCAGTATTTT. Translation: CASGRGQGWNTQYF.

On this clonotype itself: The CDR3 does not end in the conserved phenylalanine or tryptophan, so this is likely a read error. The DNA is omitted, as the CDR3 cannot be located on it reliably, and the CDR3 follows TCRdb's listing. J is TRBJ1-1 and V is TRBV15. Germline-derived CDR1 and CDR2 are LNHNV and YYDKDF (reference sequence). The CDR3 is made up of 13 amino acids, end residues included. The CDR3 region is CATSRDRNRKASL.

Worth noting for this clonotype: This clone may be a read error of a much larger clone one base away. The missing conserved phenylalanine or tryptophan at the end of this CDR3 makes a read error likely. This sequence joins TRBV20-1 and TRBJ2-3, with D possibly matching TRBD2 (6 bases). The CDR3 length is 14 residues. Germline V gene data show CDR1 as DFQATT and CDR2 as SNEGSKA (reference sequence). As DNA, the CDR3 is TGCAGCGGCCGAGGCGGCGGGAACACAGATACGCAGTATTTG. Translating gives CSGRGGGNTDTQYL.

This chain joins TRBV5-6 and TRBJ2-7, with a weak D call TRBD1 (5 bases). Germline CDR1 is SGHDT and CDR2 is YYEEEE. The CDR3 loop spans 13 amino acids. Trimming cost V 2 bases and J 4 bases, with 10 bases left between them. The CDR3 loop reads CASSLRGTYEQYF. The CDR3 nucleotides read TGTGCCAGCAGCTTAAGGGGAACTTACGAGCAGTACTTC.

A remark on this clonotype: One base away lies a much larger clone, so this may be a sequencing read error. The gene calls are TRBV7-9 and TRBJ2-2; maybe TRBD2 (6 bases). CDR3 size: 12 residues. The germline V gene encodes CDR1 SEHNR and CDR2 FQNEAQ (reference sequence). CDR3 bases: TGTGCCCTCCCACCGGACACCGGGGGGCTGTTTTTT. Translation: CALPPDTGGLFF.

This clonotype was observed many times. The chain is built from TRBV6-1 and TRBJ1-1; TRBD1 agrees at 7 bases. V lost 5 bases and J lost 5; bases outside the gene matches: 8. The germline CDR1 and CDR2 sequences are MNHNS and SASEGT. The CDR3 loop spans 14 amino acids. CDR3 sequence: CASSSRTGSTEAFF. In nucleotides, the CDR3 is TGTGCCAGCAGTTCCAGGACAGGCTCTACTGAAGCTTTCTTT.

This clonotype was detected many times. CDR3 protein: CASSLARNEQFF. CDR3 nucleotide sequence: TGTGCCAGCAGCTTAGCCCGCAATGAGCAGTTCTTC. The chain combines TRBV11-2 with TRBJ2-1; unclear D gene. Germline values: CDR1 SGHAT, CDR2 FQNNGV. V dropped 1 base and J dropped 6 bases, with 4 bases sitting between them. The CDR3 extends over 12 amino acids.

As for this clonotype: This could be a read error, since a much larger clone is one nucleotide away. This chain uses TRBV7-9 with TRBJ2-3; 11 positions agree with TRBD2. Germline V gives CDR1 SEHNR, CDR2 FQNEAQ (reference sequence). Trimming removed 8 bases from V and 5 bases from J; junction bases left unmatched: 12. The CDR3 loop spans 16 amino acids. In nucleotides, the CDR3 is TGTGCCAGCGGCCCAGGTCTAGCGGGGGGCCTAGATACGCAGTATTTT. This sequence encodes CASGPGLAGGLDTQYF.

At least ten counts were recorded for this clonotype. The CDR3 sequence is CASSDSMNTEAFF. DNA of the CDR3: TGTGCCAGCAGTGACAGCATGAACACTGAAGCTTTCTTT. The rearrangement joins TRBV6-1 to TRBJ1-1; D gene ambiguous. CDR1 and CDR2 (germline): MNHNS, SASEGT. The CDR3 spans 13 residues. V was clipped by 3 bases and J by 0 bases, with 5 bases between them.

This clonotype was seen repeatedly, ten times or more. The V gene is TRBV7-3, the J gene TRBJ1-1; no definite D call. The CDR3 runs to 13 residues. The germline V and J ends were trimmed by 5 bases and 1 base, with 8 bases remaining between them. Germline V lookup: CDR1 SGHTA, CDR2 FQGTGA. The CDR3 nucleotides read TGTGCCAGCAGCCTCGCCAGGAACACTGAAGCTTTCTTT. This encodes CASSLARNTEAFF. Supplemented by reference TRBV7-3 and TRBJ1-1, the full variable domain reads GAGVSQTPSNKVTEKGKYVELRCDPISGHTALYWYRQSLGQGPEFLIYFQGTGAADDSGLPNDRFFAVRPEGSVSTLKIQRTERGDSAVYLCASSLARNTEAFFGQGTRLTVV.

This clonotype was counted many times. The V call is TRBV20-1, the J call TRBJ2-5; 9 bases align to TRBD1. The V gene end was trimmed by 7 bases and the J gene end by 4 bases; junction bases not matched to a gene: 7. The CDR3 is 13 amino acids. In germline, CDR1 is DFQATT, CDR2 SNEGSKA (reference sequence). CDR3 DNA: TGCAGTGTTGCGGGACAGGGAGGAGAGACCCAGTACTTC. It codes for CSVAGQGGETQYF.

The chain combines TRBV28 with TRBJ2-2, with D maybe TRBD2 (5 bases). Per germline, CDR1 MDHEN and CDR2 SYDVKM. This CDR3 has 15 amino acids. V dropped 7 bases and J dropped 3 bases, with 15 bases sitting between them. The CDR3 nucleotides read TGTGCCAGCAAAATCGAGCGGAGAGACACCGGGGAGCTGTTTTTT. It translates to CASKIERRDTGELFF.